These 4 T cell receptor beta chains came from one sample sequenced in a study of blood T cell repertoires in COVID-19. Repertoires were generated with immunoSEQ multiplex PCR, while TCRdb's copy carries only in-frame clones and drops some. The sample lists 50,000 to 70,000 clones, around 87% occurring once. Sequencing was carried out using peripheral blood. The receptors here all came from a human donor with active COVID-19. The donor label of this sample is uncertain.

This chain's CDR3 is CASSARGTGELFF. The CDR3 DNA reads TGTGCCAGCAGTGCACGGGGCACCGGGGAGCTGTTTTTT. The rearrangement joins TRBV28 to TRBJ2-2; TRBD2 is a possible D gene (5 bases). Germline V CDR1 and CDR2: MDHEN, SYDVKM. CDR3 length: 13 amino acids. Deletions cut 5 bases from V and 4 bases from J, with 8 bases between.

This chain connects TRBV11-2 to TRBJ2-4; D is possibly TRBD1 (5 bases). From germline, CDR1 is SGHAT and CDR2 FQNNGV. The V gene lost 0 bases and the J gene lost 8 bases, with 5 bases spanning the gap. CDR3 length: 12 residues. The CDR3 loop is CASSLDRDIQYF. The DNA of the CDR3 is TGTGCCAGCAGCTTAGACAGGGACATTCAGTACTTC.

The chain joins TRBV6-5 to TRBJ1-5; a weak D match, TRBD1 (6 bases). V dropped 7 bases and J dropped 4 bases, with 11 bases sitting between them. From germline, CDR1 is MNHEY and CDR2 SVGAGI. CDR3 length equals 13 residues. This CDR3 is CASTDSPNQPQHF. CDR3 coding DNA: TGTGCCAGCACGGACAGCCCTAATCAGCCCCAGCATTTT.

The V and J genes are TRBV19 and TRBJ2-3, with D possibly TRBD2 on 5 matching bases. The CDR3 is 14 amino acids. CDR1 is LNHDA, CDR2 SQIVND, per germline (reference sequence). Trimming removed 7 bases at V and 3 bases at J, with 14 bases between. The CDR3 protein is CASNGEFETDTQYF. The CDR3 DNA follows: TGTGCCAGTAACGGGGAGTTCGAGACAGATACGCAGTATTTT.